This T cell receptor (beta chain) was sequenced for a study of PD-L1 blockade in urothelial cancer. Study details: Patients had been given 0 to 3 earlier chemotherapy regimens. Researchers found blood samples held a median of roughly 140,000 T cells. Blood was analyzed 3 weeks (second dose) and 6 weeks after treatment start.

Sequencing used immunoSEQ multiplex PCR; TCRdb keeps in-frame clones, though not all of them. This sample has 46,000 or so clones, with 87% found just once. Trimming cost V 2 bases and J 6 bases; bases outside gene matches: 6. The CDR3 length is 16 residues. Germline loops: CDR1 KGHSH, CDR2 LQKENI. Diagnoses among patients were locally advanced or metastatic urothelial carcinoma. This clone was detected once. The source was PBMCs, collected around atezolizumab (anti-PD-L1) treatment. The clonotype originates from a man between 60 and 70 years old with urothelial cancer. This chain connects TRBV18 to TRBJ2-2; 10 bases fit TRBD1. The chain's CDR3 is CASSPLSGQGAGELFF. The CDR3 DNA is TGTGCCAGCTCACCATTGTCCGGACAGGGGGCCGGGGAGCTGTTTTTT.